The 2 T cell receptor beta chains below all came from one sample that was sequenced in a study of blood T cell repertoires in COVID-19. This table comes from immunoSEQ multiplex PCR, and its TCRdb copy is limited to in-frame clones, with some not included. The sample comprises under 250,000 clones, 80% of which are singletons, and around 6% rests with the top ten. The material sequenced was peripheral blood. These TCRs come from a woman aged 70 to 79 with acute or convalescent COVID-19.

The chain uses TRBV5-1 and TRBJ2-5; 9 bases are shared with TRBD1. The ends lost 2 bases at V and 5 bases at J; junction bases unmatched: 10. CDR3 length: 16 amino acids. The V gene's germline CDR1 is SGHRS and CDR2 YFSETQ. CDR3 coding DNA: TGCGCCAGCAGCTTCCCCATACAGGGGGCCCGGGAGACCCAGTACTTC. Translated, it gives CASSFPIQGARETQYF. The entire variable domain, with the rest obtained from reference TRBV5-1 and TRBJ2-5, is as follows: KAGVTQTPRYLIKTRGQQVTLSCSPISGHRSVSWYQQTPGQGLQFLFEYFSETQRNKGNFPGRFSGRQFSNSRSEMNVSTLELGDSALYLCASSFPIQGARETQYFGPGTRLLVL.

The chain carries TRBV2 and TRBJ1-1; perhaps TRBD1 as D (6 bases). CDR3 size: 17 residues. Trimming left V 5 bases short and J 0 bases short, with 19 bases between. CDR1 and CDR2 (germline): SNHLY, FYNNEI. CDR3 coding DNA: TGTGCCAGCAGTCCAATGAGGGACATATCCATGAACACTGAAGCTTTCTTT. This sequence encodes CASSPMRDISMNTEAFF.